These T cell receptor beta chains were read from a single sample in a study of T cell repertoires in cytomegalovirus infection. One entry per CDR3 protein, called by TCRdb with MiXCR from the reads. This sample yields approximately 190,000 distinct CDR3 sequences, of which 8.5% to 10% are seen a single time; roughly 5% belongs to the top ten. The sample consisted of PBMCs. Source of these receptors: a human donor in good health (CMV status not recorded). Some clones in this sample may be carry-over from other donors' samples. CDR3s include the opening cysteine and the closing phenylalanine or tryptophan. Fields, in order: J gene, clone size, V gene, D gene, CDR3 DNA, CDR3 protein. D genes are given only for firm matches. Expanded clones get a size class; other rows say once, few or many, or leave the size out.

TRBJ1-5,many,TRBV10-3,-,TGTGCCACTGGCCGGGACACTGGGGGAAATCAGCCCCAGCATTTT,CATGRDTGGNQPQHF
TRBJ1-2,-,TRBV19,TRBD1,TGTGCCAGTAGTATAGGACGCGGGACAGGGATTTCGGGCGGCTACACCTTC,CASSIGRGTGISGGYTF
TRBJ1-2,-,TRBV5-6,TRBD1,TGTGCCAGCAGCCGCGGAGGACAGGACTATGGCTACACCTTC,CASSRGGQDYGYTF
TRBJ1-4,many,TRBV5-4,-,TGTGCCAGCAGCTTGGACGCCAATGTTGGAAAACTGTTTTTT,CASSLDANVGKLFF
TRBJ1-1,many,TRBV7-2,-,TGTGCCAGCAGCTTAATGGGGGGCGTGAACACTGAAGCTTTCTTT,CASSLMGGVNTEAFF
TRBJ2-4,many,TRBV7-2,TRBD2,TGTGCCAGCAGCTTAAGGGTTCTTGGGCGGGAGAGGGAACAAAACATTCAGTACTTC,CASSLRVLGREREQNIQYF
TRBJ1-1,many,TRBV11-3,TRBD1,TGTGCCAGCAGCTGGACAGGGCAAACTGAAGCTTTCTTT,CASSWTGQTEAFF
TRBJ2-7,many,TRBV7-8,-,TGTGCCAGCAGCAAGAGGTTTGGCGAGCAGTACTTC,CASSKRFGEQYF
TRBJ2-3,many,TRBV5-4,TRBD2,TGTGCCAGCAGCTTGGGGGTCATAGCGGGTACTAGCACAGATACGCAGTATTTT,CASSLGVIAGTSTDTQYF
TRBJ2-1,-,TRBV6-2/TRBV6-3,-,TGTGCCAGGATTGTACTGGGGGGCAATGAGCAGTTCTTC,CARIVLGGNEQFF
TRBJ1-6,few,TRBV2,-,TGTGCCAGCAGACCGACAGGAGTAAGGAATTCACCCCTCCACTTT,CASRPTGVRNSPLHF
TRBJ2-5,many,TRBV7-8,-,TGTGCCAGCAGCTTAGGTTTCAGGGGTGGGGAGACCCAGTACTTC,CASSLGFRGGETQYF
TRBJ2-7,many,TRBV7-2,TRBD1,TGTGCCAGCAGCTTAGGACCGGACAGGCCCTACGAGCAGTACTTC,CASSLGPDRPYEQYF
TRBJ2-3,-,TRBV20-1,TRBD2,TGCAGTGCTAGAGGGGGACTAGCTAGCACAGATACGCAGTATTTT,CSARGGLASTDTQYF
TRBJ2-5,many,TRBV7-6,TRBD2,TGTGCCAGCAGATTTAGCGGGAAAGGCCAAGAGACCCAGTACTTC,CASRFSGKGQETQYF
TRBJ2-1,many,TRBV5-4,TRBD2,TGTGCCAGCAGCGAGGGACTAGCGGGAGGGGTTGAGCAGTTCTTC,CASSEGLAGGVEQFF
TRBJ2-7,many,TRBV7-2,-,TGTGCCAGCAGCTTAGGCGGTAGCGGCTCCTACGAGCAGTACTTC,CASSLGGSGSYEQYF
TRBJ1-1,few,TRBV7-9,-,TGTGCCAGCAGCTCCAGGGACCGGACTGAAGCTTTCTTT,CASSSRDRTEAFF
TRBJ1-1,few,TRBV4-1,-,TGCGCCAGCAGCCCGGGATATCGGGTACGGGGTCACACTGAAGCTTTCTTT,CASSPGYRVRGHTEAFF
TRBJ1-5,once,TRBV20-1,-,TGCAGTGCTAGAGAACCGGATAGCAATCAGCCCCAGCATTTT,CSAREPDSNQPQHF
TRBJ2-1,many,TRBV28,TRBD2,TGTGCCAGCACCCCGGGAGGGCCTCGGTCCTACAATGAGCAGTTCTTC,CASTPGGPRSYNEQFF
TRBJ1-1,many,TRBV7-8,-,TGTGCCAGCAGCGAAAGTCACATAGTGAACACTGAAGCTTTCTTT,CASSESHIVNTEAFF
TRBJ1-1,many,TRBV30,-,TGTGCCTGGAGTGTACGAAGCGAAGCTTTCTTT,CAWSVRSEAFF
TRBJ2-5,many,TRBV7-9,-,TGTGCCAGCAGCCTACTTTGGGACACACAAGAGACCCAGTACTTC,CASSLLWDTQETQYF
TRBJ1-1,many,TRBV11-2,TRBD1,TGTGCCAGCAGCTTAGCGTACCACAGGGGTGGGAACACTGAAGCTTTCTTT,CASSLAYHRGGNTEAFF
TRBJ1-1,-,TRBV27,-,TGTGCCAGCAGTTGGGCGGGGGTTAACACTGAAGCTTTCTTT,CASSWAGVNTEAFF
TRBJ1-4,few,TRBV28,-,TGTGCCAGCAGTTTTGGGGGGTTGACTAATGAAAAACTGTTTTTT,CASSFGGLTNEKLFF
TRBJ1-5,many,TRBV6-2/TRBV6-3,-,TGTGCCAGCAGTCGACGTGAGAGGGATCAGCCCCAGCATTTT,CASSRRERDQPQHF
TRBJ2-7,few,TRBV6-6,-,TGTGCCAGCAGTTACAACCTGGTCACGAGCTCCTACGAGCAGTACTTC,CASSYNLVTSSYEQYF
TRBJ2-5,-,TRBV25-1,-,TGTGCCAGCAGTGACAGACTAGTGAAAGAGACCCAGTACTTC,CASSDRLVKETQYF
TRBJ2-7,many,TRBV7-8,TRBD1,TGTGCCAGCAGCCTAGGGACAGGGGGCTTCGAGCAGTACTTC,CASSLGTGGFEQYF
TRBJ1-4,many,TRBV7-9,TRBD1,TGTGCCAGCAGCTTACAACAGGGGAAGGAAAAACTGTTTTTT,CASSLQQGKEKLFF
TRBJ1-1,many,TRBV30,TRBD1,TGTGCCTGGAGTGTGTGGGGGACAGGAACGAACACTGAAGCTTTCTTT,CAWSVWGTGTNTEAFF
TRBJ1-2,many,TRBV7-2,-,TGTGCCAGCAGCTCAACAGGGACCTATGGCTACACCTTC,CASSSTGTYGYTF
TRBJ2-3,many,TRBV6-2/TRBV6-3,-,TGTGCCAGCAGTAAAAGCGGGAGCACAGATACGCAGTATTTT,CASSKSGSTDTQYF
TRBJ2-5,few,TRBV20-1,-,TGCAGTGCTAGAGACCCCCGGCGGACCCAAGAGACCCAGTACTTC,CSARDPRRTQETQYF
TRBJ2-1,many,TRBV7-8,TRBD1,TGTGCCAGCAGCTTTCCGGGACAGGGGCCAAACAATGAGCAGTTCTTC,CASSFPGQGPNNEQFF
TRBJ2-5,many,TRBV7-9,-,TGTGCCAGCAGCCCCAGTGGTGCGTCCCAAGAGACCCAGTACTTC,CASSPSGASQETQYF
TRBJ2-7,many,TRBV20-1,-,TGCAGTGCTAGTTTTACTAAGCGGACCACCTACGAGCAGTACTTC,CSASFTKRTTYEQYF
TRBJ2-2,many,TRBV7-8,-,TGTGCCAGCAGTCCTCGGAACACCGGGGAGCTGTTTTTT,CASSPRNTGELFF
TRBJ2-7,many,TRBV20-1,-,TGCAGTGCTAGAGGAAGAGGAGGGGACAAAACCTTTCTGGAGCAGTACTTC,CSARGRGGDKTFLEQYF
TRBJ2-3,-,TRBV10-3,-,TGTGCCATCAGTGGGGGTCCTCCGACGGATACGCAGTATTTT,CAISGGPPTDTQYF
TRBJ2-4,few,TRBV30,-,TGTGCCTGGAGTACGATGGAGGGGACGGACATTCAGTACTTC,CAWSTMEGTDIQYF
TRBJ1-1,many,TRBV27,TRBD1,TGTGCCAGCAGTCAGGGGGACACTGAAGCTTTCTTT,CASSQGDTEAFF
TRBJ2-7,-,TRBV5-7,TRBD1,TGTGCCAGCAGCAGGGACAGGGACGTCTTGGACTTC,CASSRDRDVLDF
TRBJ2-5,few,TRBV5-4,TRBD2,TGTGCCAGCAGCATCGGGACTAGCGAGACCCAGTACTTC,CASSIGTSETQYF
TRBJ1-2,-,TRBV29-1,-,TGCAGCGTTGTTTATTTGGCGGACAGCCTCGTGTCCGCCTATGGCTACACCTTC,CSVVYLADSLVSAYGYTF